The 27 T cell receptor beta chains in this list originate from one sample, sequenced in a study of shared clonotypes between healthy human individuals. TCRdb's copy holds only in-frame clones and misses some; the assay was immunoSEQ multiplex PCR. The sample includes hundreds of thousands of clones, 85% to 95% of them seen just once. Only CD45RO-negative cells positively selected for CCR7 counted as naive CD8 cells, so terminally differentiated effector memory CD45RA+ cells were excluded. Specimen: naive CD8+ T cells sorted from blood. Every receptor here comes from a woman aged 25 to 39 in good health.

This rearrangement joins TRBV30 to TRBJ2-3; D not certain. The V and J ends lost 2 bases and 0 bases respectively, with 12 bases between them. The CDR3 runs 15 residues. The V gene's germline CDR1 is GTSNPN and CDR2 SVGIG (reference sequence). Here the CDR3 reads CAWSTLGPSTDTQYF. CDR3 nucleotides: TGTGCCTGGAGTACGCTAGGGCCTAGCACAGATACGCAGTATTTT.

The V gene is TRBV27, the J gene TRBJ2-7, with 8 bases fitting TRBD2. The CDR3 loop spans 13 amino acids. The germline V gene has CDR1 MNHEY and CDR2 SMNVEV (reference sequence). J lost 3 bases, V lost 6 bases, and 4 bases had no gene match. DNA of the CDR3: TGTGCCAGCAGCGCAGCGGGGGTCTACGAGCAGTACTTC. Translating gives CASSAAGVYEQYF.

The gene calls are TRBV6-6 and TRBJ2-7; 11 bases are a match to TRBD2. With 5 bases clipped from V and 1 base from J, the junction kept 7 bases outside the gene matches. The CDR3 covers 16 residues. From germline, CDR1 is MNHNY and CDR2 SVGAGI (reference sequence). DNA of the CDR3: TGTGCCAGCAGTACCGGGACTAGCGGAGCTTCCTACGAGCAGTACTTC. Protein: CASSTGTSGASYEQYF.

This chain links TRBV4-1 with TRBJ2-3; 8 bases fit TRBD2. The CDR3 contains 16 residues. Trimming removed 0 bases from V and 4 bases from J; junction bases left unmatched: 6. Germline CDR1 is MGHRA and CDR2 is YSYEKL. DNA for the CDR3: TGCGCCAGCAGCCAAGATAGCGGGATCCCCCCAGATACGCAGTATTTT. Translation: CASSQDSGIPPDTQYF.

The chain couples TRBV9 to TRBJ2-1, with 7 bases aligning to TRBD2. Per the germline V gene, CDR1 is SGDLS and CDR2 is YYNGEE. Trimming at V came to 4 bases and at J to 1 base, leaving 8 bases not matched to a gene. This CDR3 is built from 16 residues. DNA of the CDR3: TGTGCCAGCAGCATCCTCTCCGGGAGGTCCTACAATGAGCAGTTCTTC. Protein: CASSILSGRSYNEQFF.

The chain employs TRBV9 and TRBJ2-7; perhaps TRBD1 as D (6 bases). Germline V gene data show CDR1 as SGDLS and CDR2 as YYNGEE. CDR3 length: 15 residues. V was shortened by 4 bases and J by 0 bases, with 14 bases between the two germline ends. The CDR3 sequence is CASSQEDSSSYEQYF. The DNA of the CDR3 is TGTGCCAGCAGCCAAGAGGACAGCAGCTCCTACGAGCAGTACTTC. Full variable domain (rest looked up from reference TRBV9 and TRBJ2-7): DSGVTQTPKHLITATGQRVTLRCSPRSGDLSVYWYQQSLDQGLQFLIQYYNGEERAKGNILERFSAQQFPDLHSELNLSSLELGDSALYFCASSQEDSSSYEQYFGPGTRLTVT.

The V call is TRBV29-1, the J call TRBJ2-2; maybe TRBD1 (6 bases). The CDR3 is 13 residues long. V was shortened by 6 bases and J by 1 base, with 9 bases between the two germline ends. Germline V CDR1 and CDR2: SQVTM, ANQGSEA. CDR3 protein: CSVPRGNTGELFF. As DNA, the CDR3 is TGCAGCGTCCCCAGGGGGAACACCGGGGAGCTGTTTTTT.

The chain recombines TRBV19 with TRBJ2-7; 8 bases are a match to TRBD2. The CDR3 has 15 amino acids. The germline V gene has CDR1 LNHDA and CDR2 SQIVND (reference sequence). With 3 bases clipped from V and 4 bases from J, the junction kept 8 bases outside the gene matches. The chain's CDR3 is CASSIGSGDPYEQYF. CDR3 nucleotides: TGTGCCAGTAGTATCGGTAGCGGGGATCCATACGAGCAGTACTTC.

The chain has TRBV4-1 and TRBJ1-1, with TRBD1 identical over 8 bases. Germline V lookup: CDR1 MGHRA, CDR2 YSYEKL. Unmatched junction bases numbered 2, after V lost 0 bases and J lost 2 bases. This CDR3 has 15 amino acids. The DNA of the CDR3 is TGCGCCAGCAGCCAAGAGGCAGGGGGCAACACTGAAGCTTTCTTT. Translated, it gives CASSQEAGGNTEAFF.

The chain's CDR3 is CASSLGAGGTYNEQFF. CDR3 coding DNA: TGCGCCAGCAGCTTGGGAGCGGGGGGAACCTACAATGAGCAGTTCTTC. V gene TRBV5-1 combines with J gene TRBJ2-1; TRBD2 matches at 9 bases. Germline CDR1 reads SGHRS; CDR2 reads YFSETQ. The CDR3 has 16 residues. V gave up 0 bases and J gave up 2 bases; unmatched junction bases: 3.

The chain couples TRBV28 to TRBJ2-1; TRBD2 might be the D (6 bases). V was shortened by 2 bases and J by 8 bases, with 25 bases between the two germline ends. The CDR3 is 18 amino acids. Germline-derived CDR1 and CDR2 are MDHEN and SYDVKM. The CDR3 nucleotides read TGTGCCAGCAGTTTACCCCACCCGACGGTCATTAGGGAGGATGAGCAGTTCTTC. Protein: CASSLPHPTVIREDEQFF.

V gene TRBV5-4 combines with J gene TRBJ2-1; 8 bases agree with TRBD2. The CDR3 covers 15 residues. Per the germline V gene, CDR1 is SGHNT and CDR2 is YYREEE (reference sequence). V lost 0 bases, J lost 6 bases, and 5 bases stayed unmatched. The CDR3 bases are TGTGCCAGCAGCTTGGATAGCGGGACGGGCAATGAGCAGTTCTTC. Translated, it gives CASSLDSGTGNEQFF.

The chain combines TRBV6-6 with TRBJ1-2; 8 bases fit TRBD1. The trim removed 2 bases at V and 6 bases at J, leaving 5 bases unmatched. Germline values: CDR1 MNHNY, CDR2 SVGAGI (reference sequence). CDR3 length: 14 amino acids. The CDR3 nucleotides are TGTGCCAGCAGTTACCTCCCAGGGGGCGATGGCTACACCTTC. It is translated as CASSYLPGGDGYTF.

J is TRBJ2-7 and V is TRBV4-2; D unresolved. The CDR3 runs to 15 residues. The germline CDR1 and CDR2 sequences are LGHNA and YNFKEQ. Trimming shortened V by 1 base and J by 7 bases, and 17 bases separated the two germline ends. Here the CDR3 DNA reads TGTGCCAGCAGCCAAGTTGGGTCCTCCCCTGGGGAGCAGTACTTC. Protein: CASSQVGSSPGEQYF.

The CDR3 is CASTGLAYEQYF. Written as DNA, the CDR3 is TGTGCCAGCACGGGACTAGCCTACGAGCAGTACTTC. This chain links TRBV5-5 with TRBJ2-7, with 8 bases that match TRBD2. V shed 6 bases, J shed 2 bases, and the junction held 1 base outside the gene matches. CDR1 is SGHKS and CDR2 is YYEKEE in the germline V gene (reference sequence). The CDR3 is 12 residues long.

The CDR3 DNA reads as TGCGCCAGCAGCGTTCAGGGGCAAGGGGAGGAGCAGTACTTC. Its protein product is CASSVQGQGEEQYF. The J gene is TRBJ2-7, the V gene TRBV5-1; D may be TRBD1 (6 bases). The CDR3 sequence is 14 residues long. Germline V lookup: CDR1 SGHRS, CDR2 YFSETQ. The ends were cut back, 4 bases at V and 7 bases at J, with 18 bases in the middle.

The chain is built from TRBV19 and TRBJ2-5, with a tentative D call TRBD1 (5 bases). Trimming removed 4 bases at V and 2 bases at J, with 14 bases between. The CDR3 length is 15 residues. From germline, CDR1 is LNHDA and CDR2 SQIVND (reference sequence). The CDR3 DNA follows: TGTGCCAGTAGTAAAATGTGGGGCACACAAGAGACCCAGTACTTC. It is translated as CASSKMWGTQETQYF.

The chain carries TRBV15 and TRBJ1-6; D remains unclear. Germline V gene sequence: CDR1 LNHNV, CDR2 YYDKDF (reference sequence). Trimming pared 5 bases from V and 6 bases from J, leaving 14 bases between. This CDR3 has 15 amino acids. The CDR3 reads CATSYKAEINSPLHF. In DNA form, the CDR3 reads TGTGCCACCAGCTACAAAGCGGAGATTAATTCACCCCTCCACTTT.

In DNA form, the CDR3 reads TGTGCCAGCACCCGGGGAGCGGGGACAGATACGCAGTATTTT. Protein: CASTRGAGTDTQYF. The chain couples TRBV21-1 to TRBJ2-3; the table names TRBD2, a call not compared with the DNA. TRBV21-1 is a recognized pseudogene. The CDR3 length is 14 residues.

This clone appeared a single time. The gene calls are TRBV27 and TRBJ2-6, with D unclear. The germline CDR1 and CDR2 sequences are MNHEY and SMNVEV (reference sequence). Between the trimmed V and J ends, which lost 5 bases and 0 bases, there was a span of 5 bases. The CDR3 has 14 amino acids. CDR3 region: CASSPSSGANVLTF. The CDR3 DNA is TGTGCCAGCAGTCCGAGCTCTGGGGCCAACGTCCTGACTTTC.

This chain joins TRBV27 and TRBJ2-7; possibly TRBD1 or TRBD2 for D (5 bases each). The CDR3 spans 15 residues. Germline V gene lookup returns CDR1 MNHEY and CDR2 SMNVEV (reference sequence). The V end was cut by 5 bases, the J end by 4 bases, with 18 bases between. CDR3 DNA: TGTGCCAGCAGTCCTGGGGGTCCTCCAGGGTACGAGCAGTACTTC. This codes for CASSPGGPPGYEQYF.

The chain couples TRBV7-2 to TRBJ2-7; 14 bases map to TRBD2. After removal of 5 bases from V and 3 bases from J, the junction contained 3 bases not matched to a gene. The CDR3 consists of 15 residues. Per the germline V gene, CDR1 is SGHTA and CDR2 is FQGNSA. The DNA for the CDR3 is TGTGCCAGCAGCCCGGGACTAGCGGGAGTCTACGAGCAGTACTTC. Protein: CASSPGLAGVYEQYF.

The genes are TRBV5-4 and TRBJ1-1; D remains unclear. With 2 bases removed from V and 1 base from J, the gap between germline ends came to 6 bases. The germline V gene encodes CDR1 SGHNT and CDR2 YYREEE (reference sequence). This CDR3 has 13 amino acids. CDR3 in amino acids: CASSFVRNTEAFF. CDR3 coding DNA: TGTGCCAGCAGCTTTGTCAGGAACACTGAAGCTTTCTTT. The variable domain in full, with the rest retrieved from reference TRBV5-4 and TRBJ1-1, is ETGVTQSPTHLIKTRGQQVTLRCSSQSGHNTVSWYQQALGQGPQFIFQYYREEENGRGNFPPRFSGLQFPNYSSELNVNALELDDSALYLCASSFVRNTEAFFGQGTRLTVV.

This chain connects TRBV5-5 to TRBJ2-7; D not certain. Germline V lookup: CDR1 SGHKS, CDR2 YYEKEE (reference sequence). This CDR3 has 13 residues. The V and J ends lost 6 bases and 7 bases respectively, with 17 bases between them. In DNA, the CDR3 is TGTGCCAGCACTTTTGGTCGGTCCTGGGAGCAGTACTTC. Protein sequence: CASTFGRSWEQYF. Complete variable domain (other parts from reference TRBV5-5 and TRBJ2-7): DAGVTQSPTHLIKTRGQQVTLRCSPISGHKSVSWYQQVLGQGPQFIFQYYEKEERGRGNFPDRFSARQFPNYSSELNVNALLLGDSALYLCASTFGRSWEQYFGPGTRLTVT.

In its sample, this clone was seen a few times. DNA for the CDR3: TGTGCCAGCATGGAGGACAATCAGCCCCAGCATTTT. Encoded protein: CASMEDNQPQHF. This sequence joins TRBV6-6 and TRBJ1-5; D remains unclear. The CDR3 has 12 residues. Per the germline V gene, CDR1 is MNHNY and CDR2 is SVGAGI (reference sequence). V was pared by 7 bases and J by 3 bases, with 7 bases between.

V and J are TRBV13 and TRBJ2-2, with D maybe TRBD1 (5 bases). V was pared by 8 bases and J by 1 base, with 14 bases between. The length of the CDR3 is 15 residues. Per the germline V gene, CDR1 is PRHDT and CDR2 is FYEKMQ (reference sequence). The CDR3 is CASSFTGENTGELFF. The CDR3, as DNA: TGTGCCAGCTCCTTTACAGGAGAGAACACCGGGGAGCTGTTTTTT.

This chain links TRBV5-1 with TRBJ2-1; D is possibly TRBD1 or TRBD2 (5 bases each). This CDR3 has 15 amino acids. V was trimmed by 4 bases and J by 0 bases, leaving 11 bases between them. CDR1 and CDR2 from the germline V gene are SGHRS and YFSETQ. CDR3 DNA sequence: TGCGCCAGCAGCGACTCAGGGAGCTCCTACAATGAGCAGTTCTTC. This sequence encodes CASSDSGSSYNEQFF.